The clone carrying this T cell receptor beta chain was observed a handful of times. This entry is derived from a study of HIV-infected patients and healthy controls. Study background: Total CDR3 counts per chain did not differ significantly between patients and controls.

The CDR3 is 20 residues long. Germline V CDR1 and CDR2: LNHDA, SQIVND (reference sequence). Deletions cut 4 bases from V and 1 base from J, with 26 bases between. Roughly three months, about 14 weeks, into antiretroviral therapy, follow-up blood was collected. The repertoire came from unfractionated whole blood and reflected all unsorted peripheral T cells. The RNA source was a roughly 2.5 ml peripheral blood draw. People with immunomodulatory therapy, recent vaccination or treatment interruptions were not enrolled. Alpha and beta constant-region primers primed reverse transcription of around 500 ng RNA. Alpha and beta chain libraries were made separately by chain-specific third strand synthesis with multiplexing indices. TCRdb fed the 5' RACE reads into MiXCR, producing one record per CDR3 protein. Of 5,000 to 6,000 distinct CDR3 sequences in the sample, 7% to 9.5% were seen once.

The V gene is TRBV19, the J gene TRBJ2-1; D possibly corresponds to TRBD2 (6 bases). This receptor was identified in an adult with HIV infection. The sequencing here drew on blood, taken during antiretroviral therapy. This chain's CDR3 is CASSTIRGVFGGRSYNEQFF. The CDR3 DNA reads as TGTGCCAGTAGTACGATTAGGGGAGTCTTCGGGGGTAGATCCTACAATGAGCAGTTCTTC.